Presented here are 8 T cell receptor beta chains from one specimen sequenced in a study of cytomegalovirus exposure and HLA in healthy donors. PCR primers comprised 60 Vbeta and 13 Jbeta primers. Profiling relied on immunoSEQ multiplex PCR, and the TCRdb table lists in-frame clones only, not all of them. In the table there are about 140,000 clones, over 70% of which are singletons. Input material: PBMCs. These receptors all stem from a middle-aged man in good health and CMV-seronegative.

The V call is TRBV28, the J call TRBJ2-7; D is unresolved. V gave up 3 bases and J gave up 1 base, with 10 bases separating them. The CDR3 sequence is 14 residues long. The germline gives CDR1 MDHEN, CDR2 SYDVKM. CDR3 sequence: CASSFAVKSYEQYF. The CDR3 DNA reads TGTGCCAGCAGTTTTGCGGTAAAGTCCTACGAGCAGTACTTC.

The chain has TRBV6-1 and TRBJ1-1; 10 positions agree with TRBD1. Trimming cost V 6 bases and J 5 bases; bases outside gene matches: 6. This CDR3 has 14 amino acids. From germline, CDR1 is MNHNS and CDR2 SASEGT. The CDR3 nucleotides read TGTGCCAGCAGGGGGGACAGGGGACGAACTGAAGCTTTCTTT. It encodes CASRGDRGRTEAFF.

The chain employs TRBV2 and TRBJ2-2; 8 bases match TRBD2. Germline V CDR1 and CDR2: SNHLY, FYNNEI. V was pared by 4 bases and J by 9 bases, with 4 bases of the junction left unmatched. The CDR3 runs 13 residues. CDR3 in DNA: TGTGCCAGCAGTGTTGCGGGGGGTCGGGAGCTGTTTTTT. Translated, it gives CASSVAGGRELFF.

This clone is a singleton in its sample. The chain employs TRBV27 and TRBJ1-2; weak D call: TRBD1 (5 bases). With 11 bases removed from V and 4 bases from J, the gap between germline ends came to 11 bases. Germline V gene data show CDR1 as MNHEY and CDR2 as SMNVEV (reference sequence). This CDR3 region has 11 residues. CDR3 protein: CASGGRYGYTF. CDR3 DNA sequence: TGTGCCTCGGGGGGTCGCTATGGCTACACCTTC.

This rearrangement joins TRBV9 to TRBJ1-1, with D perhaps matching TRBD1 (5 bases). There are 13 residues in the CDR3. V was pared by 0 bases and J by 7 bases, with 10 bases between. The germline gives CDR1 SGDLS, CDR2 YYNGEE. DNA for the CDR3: TGTGCCAGCAGCGTAGCGTTAGGGGATGAAGCTTTCTTT. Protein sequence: CASSVALGDEAFF.

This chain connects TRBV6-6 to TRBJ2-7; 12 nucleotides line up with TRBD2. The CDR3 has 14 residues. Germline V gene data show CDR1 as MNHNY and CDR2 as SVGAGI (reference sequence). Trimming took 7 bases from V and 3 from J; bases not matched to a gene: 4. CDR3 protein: CASTRGLAGYEQYF. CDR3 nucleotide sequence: TGTGCCAGCACCCGGGGACTAGCGGGCTACGAGCAGTACTTC.

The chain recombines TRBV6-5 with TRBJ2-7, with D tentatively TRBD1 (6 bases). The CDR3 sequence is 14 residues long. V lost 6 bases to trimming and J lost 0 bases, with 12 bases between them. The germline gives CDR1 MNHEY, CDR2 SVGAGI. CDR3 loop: CASSLQGTSYEQYF. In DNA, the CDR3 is TGTGCCAGCAGCCTTCAGGGGACCTCCTACGAGCAGTACTTC.

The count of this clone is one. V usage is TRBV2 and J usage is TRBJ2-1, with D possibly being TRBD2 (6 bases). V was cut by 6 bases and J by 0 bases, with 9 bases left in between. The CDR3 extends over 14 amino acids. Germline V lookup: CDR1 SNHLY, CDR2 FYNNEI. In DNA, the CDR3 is TGTGCCAGCAGGGACTATAGCTCCTACAATGAGCAGTTCTTC. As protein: CASRDYSSYNEQFF.